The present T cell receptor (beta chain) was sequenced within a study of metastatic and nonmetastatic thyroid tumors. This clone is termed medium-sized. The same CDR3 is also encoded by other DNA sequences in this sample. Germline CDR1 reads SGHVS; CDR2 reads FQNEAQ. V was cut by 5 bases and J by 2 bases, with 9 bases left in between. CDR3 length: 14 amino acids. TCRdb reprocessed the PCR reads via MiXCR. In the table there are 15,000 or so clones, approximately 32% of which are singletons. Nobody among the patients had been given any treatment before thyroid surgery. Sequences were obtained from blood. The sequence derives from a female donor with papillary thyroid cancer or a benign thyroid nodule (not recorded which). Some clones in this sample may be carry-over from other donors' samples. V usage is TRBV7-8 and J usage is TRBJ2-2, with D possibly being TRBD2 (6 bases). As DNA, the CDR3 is TGTGCCAGCAGCGGGACTCACAACACCGGGGAGCTGTTTTTT. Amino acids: CASSGTHNTGELFF.